This paragraph covers one TCR beta chain sequence. The CDR3 covers 12 residues. Germline CDR1 and CDR2: MNHNY and SVGAGI (reference sequence). V was cut by 8 bases and J by 5 bases, with 12 bases left in between. Per the original methods: The assay estimated nucleated cells by amplifying reference gene primers. Sequencing used immunoSEQ multiplex PCR; TCRdb keeps in-frame clones, though not all of them. V and J calls and clone size are as listed in that table; D and trimming were resolved from the DNA. The sample shows around 270,000 clones, approximately 83% of them seen only once. These data originate in a study of blood T cell repertoires in COVID-19. About the research overall: Acute and convalescent COVID-19 samples came from the United States, Italy and Spain. Sources were T cells, B-cell-depleted T cells, or PBMCs; the material itself was cDNA or gDNA.

Seattle's cohort entered during active infection and was followed longitudinally. The sequence was collected from a person aged 65 to 79 with COVID-19, enrolled during active disease. The sequenced sample consisted of peripheral blood. The genes are TRBV6-6 and TRBJ2-5, with D hard to call. The CDR3, as DNA: TGTGCCAGCGGTGGTTTCGGGGAGACCCAGTACTTC. It encodes CASGGFGETQYF.